These 22 T cell receptor beta chains share one sample of origin, sequenced in a study of cytomegalovirus exposure and HLA in healthy donors. The PCR made use of 60 Vbeta and 13 Jbeta primers. TCRdb's table, derived via immunoSEQ multiplex PCR, lists solely in-frame clones and lacks some. The data contain 140,000 to 150,000 clones, 82% of them singletons. The sample taken for sequencing was PBMCs. The receptors stem from a woman between 55 and 75 years old in good health and CMV-seropositive.

CDR3 amino acids: CASSQESRGWQETQYF. DNA of the CDR3: TGCGCCAGCAGCCAAGAGAGCAGGGGGTGGCAAGAGACCCAGTACTTC. The genes are TRBV4-1 and TRBJ2-5; 7 bases line up with TRBD1. The ends lost 0 bases at V and 2 bases at J; junction bases unmatched: 6. Per germline, CDR1 MGHRA and CDR2 YSYEKL. The CDR3 sequence is 16 residues long.

The rearrangement joins TRBV15 to TRBJ2-5, with 9 nucleotides matching TRBD2. The end of the DNA is better explained by TRBJ2-7, so the J call may be wrong. Per the germline V gene, CDR1 is LNHNV and CDR2 is YYDKDF (reference sequence). CDR3 length: 14 amino acids. The CDR3 sequence: CATSSAGGPYEQYF. CDR3 sequence (DNA): TGTGCCACCAGCTCTGCGGGAGGGCCCTACGAGCAGTACTTC.

The chain carries TRBV27 and TRBJ2-6; the match to TRBD1 covers 11 bases. The CDR3 consists of 17 residues. The V segment lost 6 bases and the J segment 2 bases; nucleotides outside the gene matches: 6. CDR1 and CDR2 from the germline V gene are MNHEY and SMNVEV (reference sequence). The CDR3 DNA reads as TGTGCCAGCAGGAAAGGACAGGGGGCGACTGGGGCCAACGTCCTGACTTTC. The encoded protein is CASRKGQGATGANVLTF.

This chain connects TRBV6-6 to TRBJ2-2, with 7 bases matching TRBD2. Unmatched junction bases numbered 7, after V lost 5 bases and J lost 7 bases. The CDR3 extends over 14 amino acids. Germline CDR1 reads MNHNY; CDR2 reads SVGAGI (reference sequence). This CDR3 is CASSVREVGGELFF. CDR3 DNA: TGTGCCAGCAGTGTCCGGGAGGTCGGCGGGGAGCTGTTTTTT.

V gene TRBV6-5 combines with J gene TRBJ2-1; the match to TRBD2 covers 7 bases. The CDR3 loop spans 13 amino acids. In germline, CDR1 is MNHEY, CDR2 SVGAGI. J lost 9 bases, V lost 5 bases, and 7 bases had no gene match. The chain's CDR3 is CASSRDYNFEQFF. The CDR3 DNA is TGTGCCAGCAGTAGGGACTACAACTTTGAGCAGTTCTTC.

The chain recombines TRBV30 with TRBJ2-7; D is possibly TRBD1 (5 bases). The germline V gene encodes CDR1 GTSNPN and CDR2 SVGIG (reference sequence). V was clipped by 6 bases and J by 0 bases, with 12 bases between them. The CDR3 contains 13 residues. In DNA form, the CDR3 reads TGTGCCTGTTCCCAGGGTGTCTCCTACGAGCAGTACTTC. Residues: CACSQGVSYEQYF.

This clone showed up just a few times. The chain combines TRBV12-2 with TRBJ1-5; the table's D call, TRBD1, has no DNA check behind it. TRBV12-2 counts as a pseudogene. This CDR3 has 17 amino acids. The CDR3 loop reads CASRLAGITGSNQPQHF. CDR3 nucleotides: TGTGCAAGTCGCTTAGCTGGGATCACAGGGAGCAATCAGCCCCAGCATTTT.

The rearrangement links TRBV7-6 to TRBJ1-2, with D tentatively TRBD1 (5 bases). The CDR3 has 14 amino acids. Germline-derived CDR1 and CDR2 are SGHVS and FNYEAQ. Trimming took off 5 bases at V and 6 bases at J, with 16 bases between the two ends. CDR3 in amino acids: CASSTLDTQDGYTF. CDR3 coding DNA: TGTGCCAGCAGCACACTGGACACTCAGGATGGCTACACCTTC.

This chain joins TRBV28 and TRBJ2-1; TRBD2 agrees at 11 bases. The germline CDR1 and CDR2 sequences are MDHEN and SYDVKM. Trimming took 7 bases from V and 4 from J; bases not matched to a gene: 6. The CDR3 loop spans 15 amino acids. The CDR3 is CASTGLAGLYNEQFF. CDR3 bases: TGTGCCAGCACAGGACTAGCGGGCCTATACAATGAGCAGTTCTTC.

The rearrangement joins TRBV19 to TRBJ2-5; 7 bases are shared with TRBD2. The CDR3 has 15 amino acids. Trimming cost V 3 bases and J 2 bases; bases outside gene matches: 6. Germline V gives CDR1 LNHDA, CDR2 SQIVND (reference sequence). The CDR3 is CASSMRGTKQETQYF. The CDR3 coding sequence is TGTGCCAGTAGTATGAGAGGGACTAAACAAGAGACCCAGTACTTC.

The chain employs TRBV10-3 and TRBJ2-7; TRBD2 agrees at 11 bases. The CDR3 runs 14 residues. Germline CDR1 reads ENHRY; CDR2 reads SYGVKD. V shed 11 bases and J 0 bases; nucleotides not matched to a gene: 6. CDR3 nucleotides: TGTGCCTTGGGGACTAGCGGAAGCTCCTACGAGCAGTACTTC. Translating gives CALGTSGSSYEQYF.

The chain uses TRBV6-6 and TRBJ2-2, with 9 nucleotides matching TRBD2. J lost 6 bases, V lost 5 bases, and 7 bases had no gene match. CDR1 is MNHNY and CDR2 is SVGAGI in the germline V gene (reference sequence). The CDR3 has 15 amino acids. The CDR3 DNA follows: TGTGCCAGCAGTCCGGGGACTAGCAGTCCCGGGGAGCTGTTTTTT. It yields the protein CASSPGTSSPGELFF.

The J gene is TRBJ1-5, the V gene TRBV28; weak D call: TRBD1 (5 bases). V shed 4 bases and J shed 10 bases, with 11 bases lying between them. The V gene's germline CDR1 is MDHEN and CDR2 SYDVKM. This CDR3 region has 12 residues. The CDR3, as DNA: TGTGCCAGCAGTTCGCAGGGCGCCCCCCAGCATTTT. This gives the protein CASSSQGAPQHF.

CDR3 residues: CASSLGLLDGQYF. CDR3 DNA sequence: TGCGCCAGCAGCTTGGGACTCCTAGACGGGCAGTACTTC. The chain recombines TRBV5-1 with TRBJ2-7; no clear D gene. CDR3 length equals 13 residues. The germline gives CDR1 SGHRS, CDR2 YFSETQ. The V gene lost 0 bases and the J gene lost 9 bases, with 13 bases spanning the gap.

This chain uses TRBV10-3 with TRBJ2-7; TRBD1 might be the D (5 bases). Germline V gene sequence: CDR1 ENHRY, CDR2 SYGVKD. This CDR3 spans 9 amino acids. CDR3 in DNA: TGTGCCATCAGTGGGACACCCCGCGTT. Its translation: CAISGTPRV.

The chain recombines TRBV4-1 with TRBJ1-5; TRBD1 matches 7 bases. V was pared by 2 bases and J by 8 bases, with 6 bases of the junction left unmatched. CDR3 length: 14 amino acids. Germline V gene lookup returns CDR1 MGHRA and CDR2 YSYEKL. The CDR3 DNA follows: TGCGCCAGCAGCCAACTTACTACAGGGGAGCCCCAGCATTTT. It yields the protein CASSQLTTGEPQHF.

The chain employs TRBV12-5 and TRBJ2-5, with 8 bases matching TRBD1. CDR1 LGHNT and CDR2 FRNRAP come from the germline V gene. CDR3 length: 14 amino acids. V lost 6 bases to trimming and J lost 4 bases; unmatched junction nucleotides: 7. As DNA, the CDR3 is TGTGCTAGTGGGACAGGGGAAGCTGGAGAGACCCAGTACTTC. Protein: CASGTGEAGETQYF.

V gene TRBV13 combines with J gene TRBJ1-1; maybe TRBD1 (5 bases). Germline V gives CDR1 PRHDT, CDR2 FYEKMQ (reference sequence). This CDR3 is built from 19 residues. Trimming left V 2 bases short and J 5 bases short, with 27 bases between. The CDR3 spells CASSLSKFMIKLGGTEAFF. Here the CDR3 DNA reads TGTGCCAGCAGCTTATCAAAATTTATGATAAAGTTGGGGGGGACTGAAGCTTTCTTT.

This sequence joins TRBV27 and TRBJ1-1; D perhaps matches TRBD1 (5 bases). The CDR3 is made up of 14 amino acids. Trimming cost V 2 bases and J 1 base, with 8 bases left between them. Germline CDR1 is MNHEY and CDR2 is SMNVEV (reference sequence). CDR3 region: CASSLIGANTEAFF. The CDR3, as DNA: TGTGCCAGCAGTTTAATAGGGGCGAACACTGAAGCTTTCTTT.

The chain uses TRBV11-2 and TRBJ2-5, with D unclear. Trimming stripped 0 bases from V and 5 bases from J, with 7 bases between. The germline V gene has CDR1 SGHAT and CDR2 FQNNGV. This CDR3 contains 13 residues. CDR3 sequence: CASSLEWRETQYF. The CDR3 nucleotides are TGTGCCAGCAGCTTAGAGTGGCGGGAGACCCAGTACTTC.

The chain is built from TRBV7-2 and TRBJ1-2, with TRBD1 as a possible D gene (6 bases). CDR3 size: 16 residues. The V and J ends lost 3 bases and 1 base respectively, with 15 bases between them. Germline V gives CDR1 SGHTA, CDR2 FQGNSA. In nucleotides, the CDR3 is TGTGCCAGCAGCTTCGGCGTTACGGACAGTAACTATGGCTACACCTTC. Encoded protein: CASSFGVTDSNYGYTF.

V is TRBV15 and J is TRBJ2-1; 10 nucleotides align to TRBD1. This CDR3 has 16 residues. V dropped 7 bases and J dropped 8; count of bases not matched to a gene: 14. The germline V gene encodes CDR1 LNHNV and CDR2 YYDKDF (reference sequence). In DNA, the CDR3 is TGTGCCACCACCGCTCGGGACAGGGGAGTGTGGGATGAGCAGTTCTTC. Protein sequence: CATTARDRGVWDEQFF.